This T cell receptor (beta chain) originates from a study of cytomegalovirus exposure and HLA in healthy donors. Losses at the gene ends were 8 bases for V and 5 bases for J; bases not matched to a gene: 16. CDR3 length: 16 amino acids. Germline CDR1 is MNHEY and CDR2 is SMNVEV (reference sequence). This PCR relied on a set of 60 Vbeta primers and 13 Jbeta primers. Using immunoSEQ multiplex PCR, the repertoire was profiled, and TCRdb retains in-frame clones only, with some absent. The table has roughly 69,000 clones, roughly three quarters seen once. The origin of this receptor is a man in his late teens or twenties in good health and CMV-seronegative. The sequenced material came from PBMCs. This chain connects TRBV27 to TRBJ2-7; 9 positions agree with TRBD1. CDR3 in DNA: TGTGCCAGCCACCGCGCCGGGACAGGGCCTAATCACGAGCAGTACTTC. Protein: CASHRAGTGPNHEQYF.